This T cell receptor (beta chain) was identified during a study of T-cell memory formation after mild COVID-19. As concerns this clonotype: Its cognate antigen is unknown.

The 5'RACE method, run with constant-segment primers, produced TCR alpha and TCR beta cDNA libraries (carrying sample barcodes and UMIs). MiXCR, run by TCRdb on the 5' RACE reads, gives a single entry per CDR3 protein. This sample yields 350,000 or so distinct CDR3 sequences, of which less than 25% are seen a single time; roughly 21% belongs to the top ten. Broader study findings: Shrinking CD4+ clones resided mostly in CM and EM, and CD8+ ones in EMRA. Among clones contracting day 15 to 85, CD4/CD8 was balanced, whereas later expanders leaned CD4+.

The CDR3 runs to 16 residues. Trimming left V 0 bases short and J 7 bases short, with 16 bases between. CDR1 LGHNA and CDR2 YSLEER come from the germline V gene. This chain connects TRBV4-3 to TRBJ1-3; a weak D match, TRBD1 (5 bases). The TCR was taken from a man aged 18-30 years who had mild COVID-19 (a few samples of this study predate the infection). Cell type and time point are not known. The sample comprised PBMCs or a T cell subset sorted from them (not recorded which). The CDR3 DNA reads TGCGCCAGCAGCCAAGATTTCCCCTTGGGGCAGAACACCATATATTTT. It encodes CASSQDFPLGQNTIYF.